A single T cell receptor (beta chain) is shown here with its context. The antigen is not known. The CDR3 consists of 13 residues. Germline V gives CDR1 SEHNR, CDR2 FQNEAQ (reference sequence). V lost 0 bases and J 1 base, leaving 3 bases between the germline ends. This entry is derived from a study of OX40 agonist ivuxolimab in advanced cancers. Study context: Partial responses were achieved by three patients: one hepatocellular carcinoma, two cutaneous melanoma. Overall study findings and caveats: CD8+ T cells (on average) carried more expanded clones than CD4+ T cells. With doses of 0.1 to 3.0 mg/kg, CD4+ and CD8+ blood T cells had undergone clonal expansion by week 6.

Clones were read by immunoSEQ multiplex PCR, and TCRdb kept only the in-frame ones, dropping some. The sample yields around 26,000 clones, more than 80% seen once. This receptor was obtained from an adult with an advanced solid tumor such as melanoma, head and neck, liver or kidney cancer. This chain uses TRBV7-9 with TRBJ2-5; D is uncertain. The sequenced sample was CD4+ or CD8+ T cells sorted from blood, obtained in a trial of the OX40 agonist ivuxolimab. The CDR3 DNA reads TGTGCCAGCAGCTTAGCCACCCAAGAGACCCAGTACTTC. Translation: CASSLATQETQYF.